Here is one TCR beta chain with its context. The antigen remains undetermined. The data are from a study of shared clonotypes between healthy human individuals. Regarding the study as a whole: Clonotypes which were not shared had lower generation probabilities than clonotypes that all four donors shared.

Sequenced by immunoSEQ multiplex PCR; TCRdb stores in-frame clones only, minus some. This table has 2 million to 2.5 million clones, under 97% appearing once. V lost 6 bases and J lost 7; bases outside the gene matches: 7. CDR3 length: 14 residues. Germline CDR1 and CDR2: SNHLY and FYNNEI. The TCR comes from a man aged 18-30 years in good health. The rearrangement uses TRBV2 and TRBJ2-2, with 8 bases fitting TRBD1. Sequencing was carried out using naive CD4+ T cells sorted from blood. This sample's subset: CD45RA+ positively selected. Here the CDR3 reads CASREQGEGGELFF. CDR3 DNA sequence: TGTGCCAGCAGGGAACAGGGGGAAGGCGGGGAGCTGTTTTTT.